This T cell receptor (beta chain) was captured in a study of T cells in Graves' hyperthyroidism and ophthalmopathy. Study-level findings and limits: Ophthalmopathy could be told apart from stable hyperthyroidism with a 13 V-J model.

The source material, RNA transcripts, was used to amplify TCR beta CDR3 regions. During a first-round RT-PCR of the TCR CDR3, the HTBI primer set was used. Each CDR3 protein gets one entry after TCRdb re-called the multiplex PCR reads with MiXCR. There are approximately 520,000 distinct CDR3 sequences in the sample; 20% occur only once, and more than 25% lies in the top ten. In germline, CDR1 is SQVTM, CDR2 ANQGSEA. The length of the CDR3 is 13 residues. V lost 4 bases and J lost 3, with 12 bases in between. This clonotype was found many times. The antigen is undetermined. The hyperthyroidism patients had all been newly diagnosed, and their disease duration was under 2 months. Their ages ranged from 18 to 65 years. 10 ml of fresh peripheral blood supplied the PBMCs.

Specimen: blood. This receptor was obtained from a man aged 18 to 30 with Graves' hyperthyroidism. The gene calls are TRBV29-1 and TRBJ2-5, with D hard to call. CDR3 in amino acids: CSVGSHAEETQYF. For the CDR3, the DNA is TGCAGCGTTGGGTCACACGCCGAAGAGACCCAGTACTTC.